The 9 T cell receptor beta chains below all came from one sample that was sequenced in a study of blood T cell repertoires in COVID-19. Data came from immunoSEQ multiplex PCR; TCRdb stores just in-frame clones and leaves some out. The sample holds around 210,000 clones, around four fifths seen once. The material sequenced was peripheral blood. These receptors all stem from a man in his 60s with COVID-19, enrolled during active disease.

This rearrangement joins TRBV15 to TRBJ2-5; 8 nucleotides align to TRBD1. This CDR3 contains 16 residues. J lost 1 base, V lost 3 bases, and 7 bases had no gene match. In germline, CDR1 is LNHNV, CDR2 YYDKDF (reference sequence). This chain's CDR3 is CATSSVDRGAQETQYF. As DNA, the CDR3 is TGTGCCACCAGCAGCGTCGACAGGGGCGCCCAAGAGACCCAGTACTTC.

This clone occurred once. The chain has TRBV7-9 and TRBJ1-2; possible D gene TRBD1, 6 bases. V was shortened by 1 base and J by 4 bases, with 16 bases between the two germline ends. The CDR3 totals 16 residues. The germline gives CDR1 SEHNR, CDR2 FQNEAQ (reference sequence). Written as DNA, the CDR3 is TGTGCCAGCAGCTTAGACCGGGACAAGGAGATCTATGGCTACACCTTC. Translating gives CASSLDRDKEIYGYTF.

This clone came up once. This chain connects TRBV19 to TRBJ2-2; 7 nucleotides line up with TRBD1. CDR1 is LNHDA and CDR2 is SQIVND in the germline V gene (reference sequence). The length of the CDR3 is 15 residues. Germline trimming cut 9 bases from V and 4 bases from J; bases unmatched to any gene: 11. The CDR3: CARAISNRGTGELFF. CDR3 in DNA: TGTGCCAGAGCAATTAGTAACAGGGGCACCGGGGAGCTGTTTTTT.

CDR3 nucleotide sequence: TGTGCCAGCAGTAGAACAGGGATCCACGAGCAGTACTTC. It specifies CASSRTGIHEQYF. The rearrangement links TRBV5-6 to TRBJ2-7; D may be TRBD1 (6 bases). Germline-derived CDR1 and CDR2 are SGHDT and YYEEEE. This CDR3 contains 13 residues. The V end was cut by 5 bases, the J end by 5 bases, with 14 bases between.

This clone appeared once. V usage is TRBV5-6 and J usage is TRBJ2-1, with D perhaps TRBD1 (6 bases). Trimming cost V 4 bases and J 1 base, with 12 bases left between them. CDR1 and CDR2 (germline): SGHDT, YYEEEE. CDR3 length: 15 residues. CDR3 loop: CASSRPQGSYNEQFF. CDR3 nucleotides: TGTGCCAGCAGCCGTCCACAGGGTTCCTACAATGAGCAGTTCTTC.

For this clone: This sample also contains other DNA sequences that code for the same CDR3. This chain uses TRBV2 with TRBJ2-1, with D unclear. V was pared by 3 bases and J by 9 bases, with 9 bases between. Germline CDR1 is SNHLY and CDR2 is FYNNEI. CDR3 length equals 12 residues. The CDR3: CASSDPPGEQFF. In nucleotides, the CDR3 is TGTGCCAGCAGTGACCCCCCGGGTGAGCAGTTCTTC.

The chain links TRBV25-1 to TRBJ1-3; D call uncertain. V was shortened by 8 bases and J by 0 bases, with 5 bases between the two germline ends. CDR1 is MGHDK, CDR2 SYGVNS, per germline. The CDR3 length is 12 residues. The chain's CDR3 is CASLNSGNTIYF. The CDR3 DNA is TGTGCCAGCCTTAACTCTGGAAACACCATATATTTT. The full variable domain, with the rest looked up from reference TRBV25-1 and TRBJ1-3, is EADIYQTPRYLVIGTGKKITLECSQTMGHDKMYWYQQDPGMELHLIHYSYGVNSTEKGDLSSESTVSRIRTEHFPLTLESARPSHTSQYLCASLNSGNTIYFGEGSWLTVV.

The rearrangement links TRBV28 to TRBJ1-1; 7 bases agree with TRBD1. The germline CDR1 and CDR2 sequences are MDHEN and SYDVKM. J lost 10 bases, V lost 7 bases, and 9 bases had no gene match. This CDR3 has 12 residues. The CDR3 sequence: CASKPTGRAAFF. The CDR3 DNA reads TGTGCCAGCAAGCCGACAGGGCGAGCAGCTTTCTTT.

The chain recombines TRBV7-2 with TRBJ2-7; the D gene is possibly TRBD2 (6 bases). From germline, CDR1 is SGHTA and CDR2 FQGNSA. V lost 2 bases and J lost 0, with 11 bases in between. CDR3 size: 15 residues. CDR3 region: CASSLSVGSSYEQYF. The CDR3 coding sequence is TGTGCCAGCAGCTTATCGGTCGGGAGCTCCTACGAGCAGTACTTC.